This T cell receptor beta chain was identified during a study of T cells in Graves' hyperthyroidism and ophthalmopathy. The germline CDR1 and CDR2 sequences are SGHVS and FNYEAQ. The V and J ends lost 5 bases and 1 base respectively, with 21 bases between them. CDR3 size: 18 residues. RNA transcripts yielded amplified TCR beta CDR3 regions. The HTBI primer set was used in a first-round RT-PCR of the TCR CDR3. One entry per CDR3 protein results from TCRdb running MiXCR on the multiplex PCR reads. The sample comprises about 510,000 distinct CDR3 sequences, around 13% of which are singletons, and roughly 14% rests with the top ten.

The source of this sequence is a woman aged 40 to 50 with Graves' hyperthyroidism. Sequenced material: blood. The rearrangement links TRBV7-6 to TRBJ2-1; D perhaps matches TRBD2 (6 bases). The CDR3 here is CASSLRGASANSYNEQFF. Written as DNA, the CDR3 is TGTGCCAGCAGCCTACGCGGCGCTAGCGCAAATTCCTACAATGAGCAGTTCTTC. Full variable domain (remainder filled in from reference TRBV7-6 and TRBJ2-1): GAGVSQSPRYKVTKRGQDVALRCDPISGHVSLYWYRQALGQGPEFLTYFNYEAQQDKSGLPNDRFSAERPEGSISTLTIQRTEQRDSAMYRCASSLRGASANSYNEQFFGPGTRLTVL.